One sample yielded the 6 T cell receptor beta chains listed below, sequenced in a study of blood T cells in healthy people across ages. The authors ran a second PCR of about 7 to 11 cycles using a sample-barcoded 5' primer and a J-beta primer mix. In TCRdb, the 5' RACE reads were re-called with MiXCR into one record per CDR3 protein. The data hold about 760,000 distinct CDR3 sequences, with around 25% observed a single time. These same records also appear under a second study, on T cells of mothers and their children.

The specimen sequenced was blood. These receptors all stem from a boy between 5 and 17 years old in good health.

The V gene is TRBV6-9, the J gene TRBJ2-2; possibly TRBD1 or TRBD2 for D (5 bases each). The CDR3 contains 16 residues. The germline CDR1 and CDR2 sequences are MNHGY and SVAAGI. The V gene lost 4 bases and the J gene lost 2 bases, with 14 bases spanning the gap. The CDR3 reads CASSCPGHQNTGELFF. The CDR3 DNA sequence: TGTGCCAGCAGTTGCCCGGGGCATCAAAACACCGGGGAGCTGTTTTTT.

The rearrangement joins TRBV20-1 to TRBJ2-5; either TRBD1 or TRBD2 may fit D (5 bases each). Germline V gene lookup returns CDR1 DFQATT and CDR2 SNEGSKA (reference sequence). The CDR3 has 13 residues. Trimming cost V 2 bases and J 2 bases, with 9 bases left between them. CDR3 region: CSARRGAQETQYF. DNA of the CDR3: TGCAGTGCTAGAAGGGGAGCTCAAGAGACCCAGTACTTC.

The chain employs TRBV18 and TRBJ2-2; 9 positions agree with TRBD2. The CDR3 spans 17 residues. V was pared by 0 bases and J by 7 bases, with 9 bases of the junction left unmatched. Per germline, CDR1 KGHSH and CDR2 LQKENI. The CDR3 coding sequence is TGTGCCAGCTCACCACCGTCATTAGCGGGAGTCGTCGGGGAGCTGTTTTTT. It translates to CASSPPSLAGVVGELFF.

This clonotype was detected only a few times. The chain recombines TRBV4-2 with TRBJ2-5; tentatively, D is TRBD2 (5 bases). This CDR3 spans 17 amino acids. Germline V lookup: CDR1 LGHNA, CDR2 YNFKEQ. Trimming took 1 base from V and 2 from J, leaving 17 bases between them. CDR3 DNA sequence: TGTGCCAGCAGCCAAGCCCGAAGGGCGGAGGAGCAAGAGACCCAGTACTTC. Amino acid sequence: CASSQARRAEEQETQYF.

This clonotype has only a few counts. The chain combines TRBV10-3 with TRBJ1-4, with TRBD1 as a possible D gene (6 bases). Per the germline V gene, CDR1 is ENHRY and CDR2 is SYGVKD. This CDR3 has 14 amino acids. V lost 10 bases and J lost 7, with 19 bases in between. The CDR3 reads CATASAGTLEKLFF. The CDR3 DNA sequence: TGTGCCACGGCTTCGGCAGGGACACTTGAAAAACTGTTTTTT.

Regarding this clonotype: The conserved phenylalanine or tryptophan normally closing the CDR3 is absent here, so this likely arose from a read error. This chain joins TRBV5-1 and TRBJ1-2, with a weak D call TRBD1 (6 bases). Germline lookup yields CDR1 SGHRS and CDR2 YFSETQ. CDR3 size: 14 residues. The germline V and J ends were trimmed by 4 bases and 0 bases, with 10 bases remaining between them. CDR3 bases: TGCGCCAGCAGCAGTGGACAGCCTAACTATGGCTACACCCTC. Translation: CASSSGQPNYGYTL.